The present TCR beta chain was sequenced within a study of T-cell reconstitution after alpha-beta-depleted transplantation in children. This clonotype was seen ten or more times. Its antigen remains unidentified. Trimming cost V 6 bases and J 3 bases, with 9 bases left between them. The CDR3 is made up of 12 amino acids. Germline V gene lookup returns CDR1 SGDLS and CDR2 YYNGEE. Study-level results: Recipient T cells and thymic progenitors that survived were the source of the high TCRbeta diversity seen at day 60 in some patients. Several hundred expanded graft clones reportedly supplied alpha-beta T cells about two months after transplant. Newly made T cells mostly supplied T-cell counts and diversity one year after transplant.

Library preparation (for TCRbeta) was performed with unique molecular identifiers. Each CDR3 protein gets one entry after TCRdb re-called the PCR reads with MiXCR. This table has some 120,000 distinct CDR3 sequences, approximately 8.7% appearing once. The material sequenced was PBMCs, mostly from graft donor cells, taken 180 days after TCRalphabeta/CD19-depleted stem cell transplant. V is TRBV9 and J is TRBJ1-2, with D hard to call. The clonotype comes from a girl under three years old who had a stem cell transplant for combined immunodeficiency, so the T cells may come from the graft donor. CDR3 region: CASTGKDYGYTF. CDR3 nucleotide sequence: TGTGCCAGCACTGGAAAAGACTATGGCTACACCTTC. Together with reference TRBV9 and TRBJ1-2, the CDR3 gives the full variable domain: DSGVTQTPKHLITATGQRVTLRCSPRSGDLSVYWYQQSLDQGLQFLIQYYNGEERAKGNILERFSAQQFPDLHSELNLSSLELGDSALYFCASTGKDYGYTFGSGTRLTVV.